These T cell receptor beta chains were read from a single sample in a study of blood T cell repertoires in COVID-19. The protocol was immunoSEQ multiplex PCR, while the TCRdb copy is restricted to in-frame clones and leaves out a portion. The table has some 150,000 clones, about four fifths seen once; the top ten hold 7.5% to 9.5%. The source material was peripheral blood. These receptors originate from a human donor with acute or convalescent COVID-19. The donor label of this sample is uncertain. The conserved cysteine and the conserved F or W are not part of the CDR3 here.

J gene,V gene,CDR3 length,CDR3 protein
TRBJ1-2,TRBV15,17,ATSRGDRGPWFGNYGYT
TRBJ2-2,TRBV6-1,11,ASSETGPGELF
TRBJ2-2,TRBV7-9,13,ASRDRDRATGELF
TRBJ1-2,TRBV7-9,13,ASSPPGAFYYGYT
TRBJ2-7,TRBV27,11,ASSFRGTSEQY
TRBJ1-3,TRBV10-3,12,AISERDSGNTIY
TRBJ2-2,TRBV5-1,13,ASRTSGSNTGELF
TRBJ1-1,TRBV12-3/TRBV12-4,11,ASSFRAGYEAF
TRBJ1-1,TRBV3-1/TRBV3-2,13,ASSRNPAGGTEAF
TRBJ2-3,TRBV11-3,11,ASSLVGVDTQY
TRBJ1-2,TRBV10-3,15,AISESTLQGARYGYT
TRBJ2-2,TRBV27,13,ASSSSGVRGGELF
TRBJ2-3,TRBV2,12,ASRSGLFTDTQY
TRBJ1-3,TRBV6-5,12,ASTAVRGGNTIY
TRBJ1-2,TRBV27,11,ASSPRVYYGYT
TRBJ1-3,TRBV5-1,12,ASSPGESGNTIY
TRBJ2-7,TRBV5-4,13,ASSSGLAGRYEQY
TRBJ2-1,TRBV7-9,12,ASSLPVLYNEQF
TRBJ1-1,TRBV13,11,ASSFLTSTEAF
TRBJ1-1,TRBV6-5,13,ASRGRPTLNTEAF
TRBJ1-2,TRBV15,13,ATSRDNPLNYGYT